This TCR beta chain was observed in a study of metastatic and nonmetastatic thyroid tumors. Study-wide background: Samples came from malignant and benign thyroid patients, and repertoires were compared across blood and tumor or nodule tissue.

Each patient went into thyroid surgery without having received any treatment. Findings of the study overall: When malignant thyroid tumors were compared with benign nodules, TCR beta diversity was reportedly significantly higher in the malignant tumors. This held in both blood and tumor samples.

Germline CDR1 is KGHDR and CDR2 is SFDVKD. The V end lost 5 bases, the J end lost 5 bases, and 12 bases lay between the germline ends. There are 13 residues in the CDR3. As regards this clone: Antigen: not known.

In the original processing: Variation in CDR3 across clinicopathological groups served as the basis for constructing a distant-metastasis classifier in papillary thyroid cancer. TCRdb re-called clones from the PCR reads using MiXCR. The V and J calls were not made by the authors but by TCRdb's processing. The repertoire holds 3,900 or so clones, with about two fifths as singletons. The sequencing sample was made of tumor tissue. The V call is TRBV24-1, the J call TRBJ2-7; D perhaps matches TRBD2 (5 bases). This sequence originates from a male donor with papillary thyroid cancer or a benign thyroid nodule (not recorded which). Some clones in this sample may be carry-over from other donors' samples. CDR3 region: CATSGGAKNEQYF. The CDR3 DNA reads TGTGCCACCAGTGGGGGAGCTAAAAACGAGCAGTACTTC.